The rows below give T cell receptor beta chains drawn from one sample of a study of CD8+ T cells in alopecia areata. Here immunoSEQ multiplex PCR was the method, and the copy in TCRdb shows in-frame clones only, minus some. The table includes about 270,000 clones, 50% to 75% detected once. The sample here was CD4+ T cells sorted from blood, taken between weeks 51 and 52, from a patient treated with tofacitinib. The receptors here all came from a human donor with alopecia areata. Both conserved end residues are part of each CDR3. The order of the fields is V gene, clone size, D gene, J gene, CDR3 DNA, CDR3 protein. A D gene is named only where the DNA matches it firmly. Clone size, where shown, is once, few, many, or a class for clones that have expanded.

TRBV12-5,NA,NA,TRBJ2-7,TGTGCTAGTGGTCTGGGACCCCGTTCCTACGAGCAGTACTTC,CASGLGPRSYEQYF
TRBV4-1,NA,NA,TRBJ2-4,TGCGCCAGCAGCCAAACCCGGGACACTGACATTCAGTACTTC,CASSQTRDTDIQYF
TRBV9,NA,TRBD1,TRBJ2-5,TGTGCCAGCAGCGTCGCGGCGGGACAGGGTTCGGAGACCCAGTACTTC,CASSVAAGQGSETQYF
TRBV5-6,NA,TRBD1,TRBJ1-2,TGTGCCAGCAGCTTGGCCACAGGGGCGCGAGGCTATGGCTACACCTTC,CASSLATGARGYGYTF
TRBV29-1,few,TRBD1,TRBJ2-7,TGCAGCGTCACCTTGACAGGGGTGAGCTACGAGCAGTACTTC,CSVTLTGVSYEQYF
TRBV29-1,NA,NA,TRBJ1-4,TGCAGCGTACTCGAGAAAGGTGAAAAACTGTTTTTT,CSVLEKGEKLFF
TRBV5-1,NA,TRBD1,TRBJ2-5,TGCGCCAGCAGCCCGGGGACAGGGGATGGAGAGACCCAGTACTTC,CASSPGTGDGETQYF
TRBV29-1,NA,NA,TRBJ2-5,TGCAGCGTTGAGGGGAAAGGGACTCCCCATACCCAGTACTTC,CSVEGKGTPHTQYF
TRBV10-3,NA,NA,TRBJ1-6,TGTGCCATCAGTGAGTCGATGGGTTCACCCCTCCACTTT,CAISESMGSPLHF
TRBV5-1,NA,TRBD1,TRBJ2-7,TGCGCCAGCAGCCAAAGGGGACAGATCTACGAGCAGTACTTC,CASSQRGQIYEQYF
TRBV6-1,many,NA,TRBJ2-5,TGTGCCAGCAGTGAATGGGCAGGGCGACAAGAGACCCAGTACTTC,CASSEWAGRQETQYF
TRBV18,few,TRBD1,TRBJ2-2,TGTGCCAGCTCACAGGGACAGTCGAACACCGGGGAGCTGTTTTTT,CASSQGQSNTGELFF
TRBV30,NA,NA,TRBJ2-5,TGTGCCTGGAGAGGAACGAAGACCCAGTACTTC,CAWRGTKTQYF
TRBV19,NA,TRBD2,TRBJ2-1,TGTGCCAGTAGCACCATAGCGGGGGGGCTCTACAATGAGCAGTTCTTC,CASSTIAGGLYNEQFF
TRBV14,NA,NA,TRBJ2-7,TGTGCCAGCAGCCCACTCCACCGCAATAATCTGGTCGGGCAGTACTTC,CASSPLHRNNLVGQYF
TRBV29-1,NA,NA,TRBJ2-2,TGCAGCGTCGCTTGGGGAGGTTCGAACACCGGGGAGCTGTTTTTT,CSVAWGGSNTGELFF
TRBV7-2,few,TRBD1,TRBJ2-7,TGTGCCAGCAGCTTAGAAGGGGGGACAGGTACCTACGAGCAGTACTTC,CASSLEGGTGTYEQYF
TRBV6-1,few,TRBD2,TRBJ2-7,TGTGCCAGCAACCCCGGGGGGGCCGCCGAGCAGTACTTC,CASNPGGAAEQYF
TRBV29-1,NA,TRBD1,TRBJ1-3,TGCAGCGCCTTGGACAGGCTCAGCTCTGGAAACACCATATATTTT,CSALDRLSSGNTIYF
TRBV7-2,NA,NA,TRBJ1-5,TGTGCCAGCAGCCGAGATTATCAGCCCCAGCATTTT,CASSRDYQPQHF
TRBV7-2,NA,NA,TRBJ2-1,TGTGCCAGCAGCTTAGAGCCTAGCACCTACAATGAGCAGTTCTTC,CASSLEPSTYNEQFF
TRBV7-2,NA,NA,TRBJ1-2,TGTGCCAGCAGCCTAAGAACAGGGCGGTACACCTTC,CASSLRTGRYTF
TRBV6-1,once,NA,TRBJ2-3,TGTGCCAGCAGTGTCCCAGGGTCAGATACGCAGTATTTT,CASSVPGSDTQYF
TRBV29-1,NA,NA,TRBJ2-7,TGCAGCGTCGGGACATACTCCTACGAGCAGTACTTC,CSVGTYSYEQYF
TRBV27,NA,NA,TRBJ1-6,TGTGCCAGCAGCTTCGGCCCGGATAATTCACCCCTCCACTTT,CASSFGPDNSPLHF
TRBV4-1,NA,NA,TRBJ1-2,TGCGCCAGCAGCCAAGACCCGGGACGAATGGATGGCTACACCTTC,CASSQDPGRMDGYTF
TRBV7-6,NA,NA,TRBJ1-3,TGTGCCAGCAGCTTATTTTCCGGGGCTGGAAACACCATATATTTT,CASSLFSGAGNTIYF
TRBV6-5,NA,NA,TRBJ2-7,TGTGCCAGCAAGCGCGGGACGGAAGCCTACGAGCAGTACTTC,CASKRGTEAYEQYF
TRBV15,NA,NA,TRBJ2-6,TGTGCCACCAGCAGCGACAATTTCTCTGGGGCCAACGTCCTGACTTTC,CATSSDNFSGANVLTF
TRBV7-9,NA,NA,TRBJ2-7,TGTGCCAGCAGCTCGGCCTACGAGCAGTACTTC,CASSSAYEQYF
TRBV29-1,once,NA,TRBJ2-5,TGCAGCGTTTACAGGGTAGAGACCCAGTACTTC,CSVYRVETQYF
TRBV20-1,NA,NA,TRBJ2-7,TGCAGTGCCAATTCCGGGTACGAGCAGTACTTC,CSANSGYEQYF
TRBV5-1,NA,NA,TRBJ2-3,TGCGCCAGCAGCTTGGGAGGCGGGGGCACAGATACGCAGTATTTT,CASSLGGGGTDTQYF
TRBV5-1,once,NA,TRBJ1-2,TGCGCCAGCAGCTTCCCCAGGGAGGGCTATGGCTACACCTTC,CASSFPREGYGYTF
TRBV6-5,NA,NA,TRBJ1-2,TGTGCCAGCAGTTACTCAGGCGGCATCTATGGCTACACCTTC,CASSYSGGIYGYTF